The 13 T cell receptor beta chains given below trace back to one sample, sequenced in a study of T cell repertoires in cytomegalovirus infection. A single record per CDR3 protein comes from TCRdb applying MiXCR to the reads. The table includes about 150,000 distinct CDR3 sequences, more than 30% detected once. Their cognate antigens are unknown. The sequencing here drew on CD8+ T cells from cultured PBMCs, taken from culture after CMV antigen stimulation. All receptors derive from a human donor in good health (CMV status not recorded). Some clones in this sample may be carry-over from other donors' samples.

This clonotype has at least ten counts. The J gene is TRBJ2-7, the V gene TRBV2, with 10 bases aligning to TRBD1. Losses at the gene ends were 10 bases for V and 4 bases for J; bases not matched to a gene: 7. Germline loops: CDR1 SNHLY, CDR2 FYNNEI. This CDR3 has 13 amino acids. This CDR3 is CATTTGGKYEQYF. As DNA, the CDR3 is TGTGCCACCACGACAGGGGGCAAGTACGAGCAGTACTTC.

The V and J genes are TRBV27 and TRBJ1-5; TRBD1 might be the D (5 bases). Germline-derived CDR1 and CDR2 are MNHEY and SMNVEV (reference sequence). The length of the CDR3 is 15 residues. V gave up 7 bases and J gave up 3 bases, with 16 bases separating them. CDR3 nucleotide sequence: TGTGCCAGCAAAACCTCAGGGTACCTCAATCAGCCCCAGCATTTT. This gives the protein CASKTSGYLNQPQHF.

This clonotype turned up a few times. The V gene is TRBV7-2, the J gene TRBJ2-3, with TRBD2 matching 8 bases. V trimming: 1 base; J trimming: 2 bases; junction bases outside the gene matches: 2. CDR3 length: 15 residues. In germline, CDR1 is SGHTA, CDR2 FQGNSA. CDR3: CASSLGSGDTDTQYF. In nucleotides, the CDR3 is TGTGCCAGCAGCTTAGGTAGCGGGGACACAGATACGCAGTATTTT.

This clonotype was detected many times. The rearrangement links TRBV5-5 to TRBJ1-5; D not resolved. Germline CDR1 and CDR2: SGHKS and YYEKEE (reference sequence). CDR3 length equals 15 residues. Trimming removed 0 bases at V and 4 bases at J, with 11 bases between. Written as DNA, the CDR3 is TGTGCCAGCAGCTTGGGCTCGACTGGAAATCAGCCCCAGCATTTT. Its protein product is CASSLGSTGNQPQHF.

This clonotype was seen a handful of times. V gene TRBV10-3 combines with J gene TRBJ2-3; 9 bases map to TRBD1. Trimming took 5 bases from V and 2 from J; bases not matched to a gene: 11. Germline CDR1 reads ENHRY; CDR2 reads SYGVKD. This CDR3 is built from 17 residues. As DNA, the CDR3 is TGTGCCATCAGTATTACAGGGGGCCAGATAGACACAGATACGCAGTATTTT. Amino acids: CAISITGGQIDTDTQYF.

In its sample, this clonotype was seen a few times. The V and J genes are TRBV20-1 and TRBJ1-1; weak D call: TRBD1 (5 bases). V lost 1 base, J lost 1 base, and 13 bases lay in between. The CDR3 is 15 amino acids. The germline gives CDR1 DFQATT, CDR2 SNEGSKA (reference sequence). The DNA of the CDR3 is TGCAGTGCTAGAGCTCGGGGGACGGCGAACACTGAAGCTTTCTTT. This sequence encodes CSARARGTANTEAFF.

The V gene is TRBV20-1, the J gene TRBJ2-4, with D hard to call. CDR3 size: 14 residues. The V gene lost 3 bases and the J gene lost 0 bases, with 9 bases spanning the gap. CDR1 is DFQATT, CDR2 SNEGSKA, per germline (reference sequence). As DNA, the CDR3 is TGCAGTGCTAGCACCAGCATAGCCAAAAACATTCAGTACTTC. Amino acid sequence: CSASTSIAKNIQYF.

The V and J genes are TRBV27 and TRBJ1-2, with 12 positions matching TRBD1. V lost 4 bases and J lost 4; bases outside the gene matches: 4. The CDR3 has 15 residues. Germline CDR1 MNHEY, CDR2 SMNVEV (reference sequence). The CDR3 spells CASSWGQGAVYGYTF. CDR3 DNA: TGTGCCAGCAGTTGGGGACAGGGGGCGGTCTATGGCTACACCTTC.

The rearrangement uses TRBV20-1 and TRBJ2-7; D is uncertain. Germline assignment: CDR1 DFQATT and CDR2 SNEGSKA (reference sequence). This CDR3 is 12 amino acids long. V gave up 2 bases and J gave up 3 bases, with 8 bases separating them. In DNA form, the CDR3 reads TGCAGTGCTAGAAACAGAGGCTACGAGCAGTACTTC. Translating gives CSARNRGYEQYF.

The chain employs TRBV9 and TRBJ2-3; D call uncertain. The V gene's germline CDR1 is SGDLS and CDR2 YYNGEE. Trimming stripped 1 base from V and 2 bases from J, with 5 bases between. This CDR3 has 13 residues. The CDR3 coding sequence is TGTGCCAGCAGCGTAACCTCCACAGATACGCAGTATTTT. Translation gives CASSVTSTDTQYF.

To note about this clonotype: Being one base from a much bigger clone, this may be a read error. The CDR3 DNA sequence: TGTGCCAGTAGTATTATCTGGGGCTCTGGGGCCAGCGTCCTGACTTTC. It is translated as CASSIIWGSGASVLTF. This chain uses TRBV19 with TRBJ2-6; D may be TRBD1 (5 bases). CDR3 length equals 16 residues. Germline loops: CDR1 LNHDA, CDR2 SQIVND (reference sequence).

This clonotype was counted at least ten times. CDR3 region: CASSPVPINEQFF. The CDR3 nucleotides read TGTGCCAGCAGCCCCGTCCCTATCAATGAGCAGTTCTTC. V gene TRBV5-4 combines with J gene TRBJ2-1; no reliable D call. This CDR3 spans 13 amino acids. Germline values: CDR1 SGHNT, CDR2 YYREEE (reference sequence). Trimming removed 4 bases from V and 6 bases from J, with 11 bases in between.

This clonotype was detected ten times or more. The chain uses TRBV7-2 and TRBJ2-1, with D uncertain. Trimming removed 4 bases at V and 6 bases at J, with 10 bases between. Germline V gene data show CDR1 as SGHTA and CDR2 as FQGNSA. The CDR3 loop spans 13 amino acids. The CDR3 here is CASSSVAGNEQFF. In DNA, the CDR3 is TGTGCCAGCAGCTCTGTAGCCGGCAATGAGCAGTTCTTC. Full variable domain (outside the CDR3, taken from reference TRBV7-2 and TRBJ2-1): GAGVSQSPSNKVTEKGKDVELRCDPISGHTALYWYRQSLGQGLEFLIYFQGNSAPDKSGLPSDRFSAERTGGSVSTLTIQRTQQEDSAVYLCASSSVAGNEQFFGPGTRLTVL.